This is a list of T cell receptor beta chains from one sample in a study of cytomegalovirus exposure and HLA in healthy donors. TCRdb keeps only in-frame clones here, not all; method: immunoSEQ multiplex PCR. The data show approximately 78,000 clones, with 65% to 85% seen just once and 2.4% held by the top ten. Sequences were obtained from PBMCs. The receptors were sampled from a woman in her forties or fifties in good health and CMV-seronegative. The CDR3 runs from the conserved cysteine through the conserved F or W. A D gene is named only where the DNA matches it firmly. The listing skips clone size in some rows; elsewhere it reads once, few, many or a size class.

d_call	j_call	cdr3_length	clone_size	v_call	cdr3_aa	cdr3_nt
TRBD2	TRBJ2-1	16	NA	TRBV2	CASSWGVASGYNEQFF	TGTGCCAGCAGTTGGGGAGTGGCTAGCGGATACAATGAGCAGTTCTTC
NA	TRBJ1-1	14	NA	TRBV18	CASSSGGLGTEAFF	TGTGCCAGCTCGTCGGGGGGGCTCGGCACTGAAGCTTTCTTT
NA	TRBJ2-7	13	NA	TRBV6-5	CASSPGGTYEQYF	TGTGCCAGCAGTCCCGGGGGAACCTACGAGCAGTACTTC
NA	TRBJ1-5	15	NA	TRBV5-5	CASSLAYYSNQPQHF	TGTGCCAGCAGCTTGGCTTACTATAGCAATCAGCCCCAGCATTTT
NA	TRBJ1-1	17	NA	TRBV5-1	CASSLVLGGERETEAFF	TGCGCCAGCAGCTTGGTCCTTGGGGGGGAAAGGGAGACTGAAGCTTTCTTT
NA	TRBJ1-4	14	NA	TRBV28	CASSLEQLNEKLFF	TGTGCCAGCAGTTTAGAACAGCTTAATGAAAAACTGTTTTTT
TRBD1	TRBJ2-3	16	NA	TRBV4-3	CASSQGDRASTDTQYF	TGCGCCAGCAGCCAGGGGGACAGGGCTAGCACAGATACGCAGTATTTT
TRBD1	TRBJ1-3	15	NA	TRBV5-1	CASSLMGQAGNTIYF	TGCGCCAGCAGCTTGATGGGACAGGCTGGAAACACCATATATTTT
TRBD2	TRBJ2-1	20	NA	TRBV4-1	CASSDRTMPSGGYSYNEQFF	TGCGCCAGCAGTGATAGAACTATGCCTAGCGGAGGTTATTCTTACAATGAGCAGTTCTTC
NA	TRBJ2-1	11	NA	TRBV27	CASSEDNEQFF	TGTGCCAGCAGTGAGGACAATGAGCAGTTCTTC
NA	TRBJ2-5	15	NA	TRBV19	CASSINRAAQETQYF	TGTGCCAGTAGTATAAACAGGGCGGCCCAAGAGACCCAGTACTTC
TRBD1	TRBJ2-2	15	NA	TRBV18	CASSPWRQGTGELFF	TGTGCCAGCTCACCATGGCGACAGGGCACCGGGGAGCTGTTTTTT
TRBD1	TRBJ2-3	15	NA	TRBV9	CASSDGDSSTDTQYF	TGTGCCAGCAGCGACGGGGACAGTAGCACAGATACGCAGTATTTT
NA	TRBJ2-1	16	NA	TRBV5-1	CASSLEERLLYNEQFF	TGCGCCAGCAGCCTCGAGGAGCGTCTCCTCTACAATGAGCAGTTCTTC
NA	TRBJ1-2	14	NA	TRBV6-1	CASSEEQGANGYTF	TGTGCCAGCAGTGAAGAACAGGGCGCGAATGGCTACACCTTC
TRBD1	TRBJ2-5	15	once	TRBV5-1	CASSLQMGQEETQYF	TGCGCCAGCAGCCTGCAGATGGGACAGGAAGAGACCCAGTACTTC
NA	TRBJ1-1	12	NA	TRBV30	CAWRRENTEAFF	TGTGCCTGGAGAAGAGAGAACACTGAAGCTTTCTTT
NA	TRBJ2-1	16	NA	TRBV9	CASSVVGAISYNEQFF	TGTGCCAGCAGCGTAGTGGGGGCCATCTCCTACAATGAGCAGTTCTTC
TRBD1	TRBJ1-2	14	NA	TRBV5-4	CASKSSGTEFPSTF	TGTGCCAGCAAAAGCTCCGGGACAGAGTTTCCAAGCACCTTC
TRBD2	TRBJ2-1	15	NA	TRBV28	CASRITSGRAYEQFF	TGTGCCAGCAGAATCACTAGCGGGAGGGCCTATGAGCAGTTCTTC